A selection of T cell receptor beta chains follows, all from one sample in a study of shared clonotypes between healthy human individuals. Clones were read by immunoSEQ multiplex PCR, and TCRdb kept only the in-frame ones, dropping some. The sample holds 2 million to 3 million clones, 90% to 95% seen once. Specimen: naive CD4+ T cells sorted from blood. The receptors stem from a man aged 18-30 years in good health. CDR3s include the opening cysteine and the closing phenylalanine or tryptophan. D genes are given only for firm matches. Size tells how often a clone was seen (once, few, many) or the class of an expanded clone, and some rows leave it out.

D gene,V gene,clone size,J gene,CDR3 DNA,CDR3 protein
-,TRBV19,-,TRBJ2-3,TGTGCCAGTAGTATGGCTAGCTTCAGAGATACGCAGTATTTT,CASSMASFRDTQYF
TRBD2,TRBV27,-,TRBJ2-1,TGTGCCAGCAGATGGACTAGCGGGGGTCCCAATGAGCAGTTCTTC,CASRWTSGGPNEQFF
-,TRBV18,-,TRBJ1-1,TGTGCCAGCTCAGCTTTGAGCGGCACTGAAGCTTTCTTT,CASSALSGTEAFF
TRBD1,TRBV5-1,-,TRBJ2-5,TGCGCCAGCAGCAAAACAGGGGGCGCCTCGGGTGAGACCCAGTACTTC,CASSKTGGASGETQYF
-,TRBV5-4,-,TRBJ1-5,TGTGCCAGCAGCGCAGGGATTAGCAATCAGCCCCAGCATTTT,CASSAGISNQPQHF
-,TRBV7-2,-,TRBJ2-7,TGTGCCAGCAGTGGACTGGGTTACGAGCAGTACTTC,CASSGLGYEQYF
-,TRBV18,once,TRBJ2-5,TGTGCCAGCTCACCTCTTCCGGGGCAAGAGACCCAGTACTTC,CASSPLPGQETQYF
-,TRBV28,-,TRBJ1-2,TGTGCCAGTACTAGGGGGGGTACTAACTATGGCTACACCTTC,CASTRGGTNYGYTF
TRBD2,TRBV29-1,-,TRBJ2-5,TGCAGCGTCGGAGTAGCGGGGGGACAAGAGACCCAGTACTTC,CSVGVAGGQETQYF
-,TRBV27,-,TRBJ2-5,TGTGCCAGCAGCTCAGGTGATCAAGAGACCCAGTACTTC,CASSSGDQETQYF
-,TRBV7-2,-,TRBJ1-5,TGTGCCAGCAGCCCCGGGGTCACGCCCCAGCATTTT,CASSPGVTPQHF
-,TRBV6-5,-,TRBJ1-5,TGTGCCAGCAGTAGAGGGGGGGACAATCAGCCCCAGCATTTT,CASSRGGDNQPQHF
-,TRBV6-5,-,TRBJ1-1,TGTGCCAGCAGTTACTCGGGCGTGGGGGTAGAAACTGAAGCTTTCTTT,CASSYSGVGVETEAFF
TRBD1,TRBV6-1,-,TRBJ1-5,TGTGCCAGCAGTGAAGGGGTTGGTGGACAGGGGGTTCCCCAGCATTTT,CASSEGVGGQGVPQHF
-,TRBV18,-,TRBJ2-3,TGTGCCAGCTCCGCCGAATTGGGCGATACGCAGTATTTT,CASSAELGDTQYF
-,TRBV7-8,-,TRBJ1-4,TGTGCCAGCAGCTTAGCTACCGGGACCCTCATGGGGGAAAAACTGTTTTTT,CASSLATGTLMGEKLFF
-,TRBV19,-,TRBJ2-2,TGTGCCAGTAGTATAGATGGGAGGTCCCCGAACATCGGGGAGCTGTTTTTT,CASSIDGRSPNIGELFF
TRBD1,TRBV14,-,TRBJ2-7,TGTGCCAGCAGCCAAGCAGGGGGCTACGAGCAGTACTTC,CASSQAGGYEQYF
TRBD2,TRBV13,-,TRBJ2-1,TGTGCCAGCAGCTTAATGTGGTCTAGCGGGGGTAATGAGCAGTTCTTC,CASSLMWSSGGNEQFF
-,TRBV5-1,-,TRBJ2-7,TGCGCCAGCAGCTTCGACCGGGACAATTACCCGTACTTC,CASSFDRDNYPYF
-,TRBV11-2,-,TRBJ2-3,TGTGCCAGCAGCTCCCTTGACTGGACAGATACGCAGTATTTT,CASSSLDWTDTQYF
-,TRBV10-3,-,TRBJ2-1,TGTGCCATCAGTGAGTCCTACTACAATGAGCAGTTCTTC,CAISESYYNEQFF
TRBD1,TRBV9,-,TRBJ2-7,TGTGCCAGCAGCGTAGCAACAGGACAGGGTCTCTACGAGCAGTACTTC,CASSVATGQGLYEQYF
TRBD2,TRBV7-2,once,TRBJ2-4,TGTGCCAGCAGCTTAGCGGGACTAGCGGGAGAGTCCAAAAACATTCAGTACTTC,CASSLAGLAGESKNIQYF
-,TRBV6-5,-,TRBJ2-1,TGTGCCAGCAGTTCTCCCAGCGGATCCTACAATGAGCAGTTCTTC,CASSSPSGSYNEQFF
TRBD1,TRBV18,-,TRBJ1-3,TGTGCCAGCTTCATCGGACAGGGCTCTGGAAACACCATATATTTT,CASFIGQGSGNTIYF
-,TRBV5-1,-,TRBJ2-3,TGCGCCAGCAGGAGTACGACGGGGGCAGATACGCAGTATTTT,CASRSTTGADTQYF
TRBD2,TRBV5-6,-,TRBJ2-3,TGTGCCAGCAGCTTTGCTAGCGGGAAGGGCACAGATACGCAGTATTTT,CASSFASGKGTDTQYF
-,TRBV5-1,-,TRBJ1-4,TGCGCCAGCAGCTTGACGGGAACTGCAACTAATGAAAAACTGTTTTTT,CASSLTGTATNEKLFF
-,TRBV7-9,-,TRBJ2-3,TGTGCCAGCAGCTTAGACCCCCCGGATACGCAGTATTTT,CASSLDPPDTQYF
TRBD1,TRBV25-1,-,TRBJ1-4,TGTGCCAGCAGTGAACACAGGGGGACAACTAATGAAAAACTGTTTTTT,CASSEHRGTTNEKLFF
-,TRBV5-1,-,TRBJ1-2,TGCGCCAGCAGCTTGGGATCGGGGTATGGCTACACCTTC,CASSLGSGYGYTF
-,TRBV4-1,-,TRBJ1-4,TGTGCCAGCAGGGCGATTGCAACTAATGAAAAACTGTTTTTT,CASRAIATNEKLFF
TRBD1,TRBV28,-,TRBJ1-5,TGTGCCAGCCGGCAGGGGGGAGGCAATCAGCCCCAGCATTTT,CASRQGGGNQPQHF
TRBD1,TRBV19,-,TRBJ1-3,TGTGCCAGTAAATTAGGACAGGGCTCTGGAAACACCATATATTTT,CASKLGQGSGNTIYF
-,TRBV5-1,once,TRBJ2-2,TGCGCCAGCAGTCGAGGTGGGGGTAACACCGGGGAGCTGTTTTTT,CASSRGGGNTGELFF
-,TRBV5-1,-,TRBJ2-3,TGCGCCAGCAGCTTGGCCGGTCTAGCAGCAGATACGCAGTATTTT,CASSLAGLAADTQYF
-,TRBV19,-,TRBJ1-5,TGTGCCAGTAGTAAGTCAGCGGATCAGCCCCAGCATTTT,CASSKSADQPQHF
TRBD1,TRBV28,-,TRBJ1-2,TGTGCCAGCAGCCCTCAGACAGGGGCCTTCTATGGCTACACCTTC,CASSPQTGAFYGYTF
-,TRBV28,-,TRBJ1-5,TGTGCCAGCAGTCCGCCCGTAGAGGGCAATCAGCCCCAGCATTTT,CASSPPVEGNQPQHF
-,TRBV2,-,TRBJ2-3,TGTGCCAGCCAGAACAGCCTCACAGATACGCAGTATTTT,CASQNSLTDTQYF
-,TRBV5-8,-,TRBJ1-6,TGTGCCAGCAGCGTAGGACGGATGTATAATTCACCCCTCCACTTT,CASSVGRMYNSPLHF
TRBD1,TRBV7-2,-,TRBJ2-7,TGTGCCAGCAGCTTAATGGGACAGTCCTACGAGCAGTACTTC,CASSLMGQSYEQYF
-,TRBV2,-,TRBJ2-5,TGTGCCAGCAGTGTTCAGTCGCAAGAGACCCAGTACTTC,CASSVQSQETQYF
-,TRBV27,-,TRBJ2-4,TGTGCCAGCAGCCAGAACAGGGTTGTCGCCAAAAACATTCAGTACTTC,CASSQNRVVAKNIQYF
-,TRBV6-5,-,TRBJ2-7,TGTGCCATACGACAGGCAAGCTCCTACGAGCAGTACTTC,CAIRQASSYEQYF
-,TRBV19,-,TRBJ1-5,TGTGCCAGTAGCGCGACAGGAAATAGCAATCAGCCCCAGCATTTT,CASSATGNSNQPQHF
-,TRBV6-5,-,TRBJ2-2,TGTGCCAGCCGGGCAGTCCACACCGGGGAGCTGTTTTTT,CASRAVHTGELFF
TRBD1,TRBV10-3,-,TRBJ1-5,TGTGCCATCAGTTTACAGGGGGGAGATCAGCCCCAGCATTTT,CAISLQGGDQPQHF
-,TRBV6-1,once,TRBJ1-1,TGTGCCAGTTGGGGGACCCTGAACACTGAAGCTTTCTTT,CASWGTLNTEAFF
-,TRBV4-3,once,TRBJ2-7,TGCGCCAGCAGCCAAGACAGGGACTACGAGCAGTACTTC,CASSQDRDYEQYF
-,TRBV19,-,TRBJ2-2,TGTGCCAGTAGTATAGTGTCTTCGGGGATTAACACCGGGGAGCTGTTTTTT,CASSIVSSGINTGELFF
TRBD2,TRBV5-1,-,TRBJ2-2,TGCGCCAGCAGCTTGATTGAGCGGGGGACGAGCACCGGGGAGCTGTTTTTT,CASSLIERGTSTGELFF
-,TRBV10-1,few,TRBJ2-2,TGCGCCAGCAGTGATAGGGAGTTCGGGGAGCTGTTTTTT,CASSDREFGELFF
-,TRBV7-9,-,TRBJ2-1,TGTGCCAGCAGCTTATTCAATGAGCAGTTCTTC,CASSLFNEQFF